This T cell receptor beta chain was documented in a study of CD8 T cells in ankylosing spondylitis. Regarding the study as a whole: Clones linked to the disease showed a CD8+ phenotype. They occurred at relatively low frequencies in peripheral blood.

CDR1 and CDR2 from the germline V gene are MNHEY and SMNVEV (reference sequence). CDR3 length equals 15 residues. V shed 6 bases, J shed 2 bases, and the junction held 6 bases outside the gene matches. Construction of TCR beta libraries was performed using quantitative 5'-RACE with molecular barcodes. TCRdb reprocessed the 5' RACE reads with MiXCR, giving one entry per CDR3 protein. The sample lists about 36,000 distinct CDR3 sequences; 13% were seen once. This clonotype was seen only a few times. Its antigen remains unknown. Sequenced material: synovial fluid, either unsorted or a sorted T cell fraction (not recorded which). This clonotype originated in a male donor with ankylosing spondylitis. The V gene is TRBV27, the J gene TRBJ2-1; 8 bases are a match to TRBD2. CDR3: CASSYSGIAYNEQFF. Written as DNA, the CDR3 is TGTGCCAGCAGCTATAGCGGGATTGCCTACAATGAGCAGTTCTTC.